This entry is about one T cell receptor beta chain. This entry is derived from a study of blood T cell repertoires in COVID-19. Authors' methods: By means of reference gene primer amplification, nucleated cell counts were estimated. TCRdb's copy holds only in-frame clones and misses some; the assay was immunoSEQ multiplex PCR. The V and J calls and the clone size are those of that table, but D and trimming were determined from the DNA. The repertoire includes roughly 450,000 clones, 90% of them detected once, and about 0.6% sits in the top ten. Germline CDR1 reads MNHEY; CDR2 reads SVGAGI. The CDR3 length is 13 residues. The V end lost 9 bases, the J end lost 0 bases, and 12 bases lay between the germline ends.

Material: PBMCs or T cells enriched from blood (not recorded which). The chain combines TRBV6-5 with TRBJ2-7; D possibly corresponds to TRBD2 (6 bases). The TCR sequence derives from a man between 18 and 35 years old who had recovered from COVID-19. The CDR3 sequence: CASTLATSYEQYF. For the CDR3, the DNA is TGTGCCAGTACCCTAGCGACCTCCTACGAGCAGTACTTC.